These 15 T cell receptor beta chains were all obtained from the same sample, sequenced in a study of blood T cell repertoires in COVID-19. Sequencing used immunoSEQ multiplex PCR; TCRdb keeps in-frame clones, though not all of them. This sample has 200,000 to 250,000 clones, with just over 85% found just once. Source material: peripheral blood. The receptors stem from a man younger than 35 with active or convalescent COVID-19.

The chain combines TRBV3-1 (or the pseudogene TRBV3-2) with TRBJ2-3; D possibly corresponds to TRBD1 (5 bases). The CDR3 loop spans 21 amino acids. CDR1 is LGHDT, CDR2 YNNKEL, per germline (reference sequence). The V end lost 3 bases, the J end lost 2 bases, and 30 bases lay between the germline ends. The CDR3 reads CASSQLKTAPLGSAATDTQYF. The CDR3 DNA sequence: TGTGCCAGCAGCCAGTTAAAGACAGCCCCTTTGGGGTCAGCAGCCACAGATACGCAGTATTTT.

The V call is TRBV6-5, the J call TRBJ1-5; possibly TRBD1 for D (6 bases). V shed 6 bases and J shed 1 base, with 10 bases lying between them. CDR3 length: 14 amino acids. Germline CDR1 reads MNHEY; CDR2 reads SVGAGI. CDR3 residues: CASRAGASNQPQHF. CDR3 nucleotides: TGTGCCAGCAGAGCGGGGGCAAGCAATCAGCCCCAGCATTTT.

The chain has TRBV3-1 (or the pseudogene TRBV3-2) and TRBJ1-2, with 7 bases fitting TRBD1. Germline V CDR1 and CDR2: LGHDT, YNNKEL (reference sequence). This CDR3 has 12 amino acids. V gave up 6 bases and J gave up 7 bases; unmatched junction bases: 5. The CDR3 nucleotides are TGTGCCAGCAGTTACGCAGGGGGTGGCTACACCTTC. Translation gives CASSYAGGGYTF.

The chain is built from TRBV28 and TRBJ1-2; D may be TRBD1 (6 bases). CDR3 length: 13 residues. V was pared by 7 bases and J by 0 bases, with 9 bases between. The germline V gene has CDR1 MDHEN and CDR2 SYDVKM. The CDR3 DNA reads TGTGCCAGCACAGGGGACACTAACTATGGCTACACCTTC. Translating it yields CASTGDTNYGYTF.

J is TRBJ1-1 and V is TRBV19; D gene unclear. CDR3 size: 13 residues. Germline V gene lookup returns CDR1 LNHDA and CDR2 SQIVND (reference sequence). The V and J ends lost 9 bases and 5 bases respectively, with 16 bases between them. In DNA, the CDR3 is TGTGCCAGCCGAAAGTCGGGAGGAACTGAAGCTTTCTTT. The encoded protein is CASRKSGGTEAFF.

The rearrangement uses TRBV7-2 and TRBJ2-2; possible D gene TRBD1, 6 bases. CDR1 is SGHTA and CDR2 is FQGNSA in the germline V gene. V was cut by 3 bases and J by 3 bases, with 11 bases left in between. The length of the CDR3 is 15 residues. For the CDR3, the DNA is TGTGCCAGCAGCTTCGGACAGACACACACCGGGGAGCTGTTTTTT. Encoded protein: CASSFGQTHTGELFF. Filled out from reference TRBV7-2 and TRBJ2-2, the complete variable domain reads GAGVSQSPSNKVTEKGKDVELRCDPISGHTALYWYRQSLGQGLEFLIYFQGNSAPDKSGLPSDRFSAERTGGSVSTLTIQRTQQEDSAVYLCASSFGQTHTGELFFGEGSRLTVL.

V is TRBV30 and J is TRBJ1-5, with D perhaps TRBD1 (6 bases). V was pared by 2 bases and J by 2 bases, with 10 bases between. The CDR3 runs to 14 residues. Germline V gene sequence: CDR1 GTSNPN, CDR2 SVGIG (reference sequence). Here the CDR3 reads CAWSMGAGNQPQHF. CDR3 DNA sequence: TGTGCCTGGAGTATGGGGGCCGGCAATCAGCCCCAGCATTTT.

The genes are TRBV2 and TRBJ1-1, with no clear D. V lost 4 bases and J lost 1, with 7 bases in between. The CDR3 extends over 13 amino acids. Germline CDR1 is SNHLY and CDR2 is FYNNEI. CDR3 sequence (DNA): TGTGCCAGCAGTGGTACTAAGAACACTGAAGCTTTCTTT. Its translation: CASSGTKNTEAFF.

The gene calls are TRBV3-1 (or the pseudogene TRBV3-2) and TRBJ2-2; D remains unclear. The V gene's germline CDR1 is LGHDT and CDR2 YNNKEL (reference sequence). The CDR3 has 12 amino acids. V was pared by 7 bases and J by 0 bases, with 3 bases between. CDR3 in amino acids: CASTTNTGELFF. Here the CDR3 DNA reads TGTGCCAGCACCACGAACACCGGGGAGCTGTTTTTT.

Remarks on this clone: The sample holds other DNA sequences that translate to the same CDR3. This rearrangement joins TRBV5-1 to TRBJ2-7; D call uncertain. CDR1 and CDR2 (germline): SGHRS, YFSETQ. Trimming took off 0 bases at V and 0 bases at J, with 7 bases between the two ends. There are 14 residues in the CDR3. DNA for the CDR3: TGCGCCAGCAGCTTGGGACCAGGCTCCTACGAGCAGTACTTC. Its translation is CASSLGPGSYEQYF.

The rearrangement joins TRBV7-2 to TRBJ2-1; 9 bases map to TRBD2. CDR1 and CDR2 from the germline V gene are SGHTA and FQGNSA. V lost 5 bases to trimming and J lost 6 bases; unmatched junction nucleotides: 8. The CDR3 sequence is 15 residues long. CDR3 sequence: CASSLASGDPNEQFF. The CDR3 DNA reads TGTGCCAGCAGCCTTGCTAGCGGGGACCCCAATGAGCAGTTCTTC.

This chain links TRBV9 with TRBJ1-2; D might be TRBD1 (6 bases). Germline loops: CDR1 SGDLS, CDR2 YYNGEE. V lost 5 bases and J 2 bases, leaving 13 bases between the germline ends. The CDR3 extends over 14 amino acids. This chain's CDR3 is CASSPGGANYGYTF. CDR3 in DNA: TGTGCCAGCAGTCCCGGGGGGGCGAACTATGGCTACACCTTC.

This clone was seen a handful of times. This sequence joins TRBV5-4 and TRBJ1-1; D is unresolved. The CDR3 is 14 residues long. Trimming pared 0 bases from V and 1 base from J, leaving 7 bases between. Germline lookup yields CDR1 SGHNT and CDR2 YYREEE (reference sequence). The CDR3 coding sequence is TGTGCCAGCAGCTTGGTTAGCCGGAACACTGAAGCTTTCTTT. Translation: CASSLVSRNTEAFF.

This chain's CDR3 is CAWYNRLGNTEAFF. CDR3 nucleotides: TGTGCCTGGTATAACAGGTTAGGGAACACTGAAGCTTTCTTT. The chain links TRBV30 to TRBJ1-1; TRBD1 is a possible D gene (5 bases). The V gene's germline CDR1 is GTSNPN and CDR2 SVGIG (reference sequence). The CDR3 loop spans 14 amino acids. V was shortened by 5 bases and J by 1 base, with 14 bases between the two germline ends. The whole variable domain, filled in from reference TRBV30 and TRBJ1-1, reads SQTIHQWPATLVQPVGSPLSLECTVEGTSNPNLYWYRQAAGRGLQLLFYSVGIGQISSEVPQNLSASRPQDRQFILSSKKLLLSDSGFYLCAWYNRLGNTEAFFGQGTRLTVV.

The chain combines TRBV28 with TRBJ2-7, with D possibly being TRBD2 (7 bases). Germline CDR1 MDHEN, CDR2 SYDVKM. V was cut by 7 bases and J by 3 bases, with 13 bases left in between. The CDR3 covers 13 residues. The CDR3 coding sequence is TGTGCCAGCACCGGGGGGCTGGACTACGAGCAGTACTTC. This codes for CASTGGLDYEQYF. Supplemented by reference TRBV28 and TRBJ2-7, the full variable domain reads DVKVTQSSRYLVKRTGEKVFLECVQDMDHENMFWYRQDPGLGLRLIYFSYDVKMKEKGDIPEGYSVSREKKERFSLILESASTNQTSMYLCASTGGLDYEQYFGPGTRLTVT.